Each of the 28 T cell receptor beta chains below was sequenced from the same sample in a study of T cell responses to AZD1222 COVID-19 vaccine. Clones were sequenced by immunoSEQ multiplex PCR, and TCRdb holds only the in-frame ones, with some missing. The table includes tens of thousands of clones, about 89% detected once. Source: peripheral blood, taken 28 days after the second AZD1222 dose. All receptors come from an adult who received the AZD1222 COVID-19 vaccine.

DNA of the CDR3: TGCGCCAGCAGCTTGGGCGGACAGTTCTCCTACGAGCAGTACTTC. It yields the protein CASSLGGQFSYEQYF. The chain joins TRBV5-1 to TRBJ2-7; D might be TRBD1 (6 bases). The CDR3 totals 15 residues. Trimming shortened V by 0 bases and J by 0 bases, and 10 bases separated the two germline ends. Germline V gene sequence: CDR1 SGHRS, CDR2 YFSETQ.

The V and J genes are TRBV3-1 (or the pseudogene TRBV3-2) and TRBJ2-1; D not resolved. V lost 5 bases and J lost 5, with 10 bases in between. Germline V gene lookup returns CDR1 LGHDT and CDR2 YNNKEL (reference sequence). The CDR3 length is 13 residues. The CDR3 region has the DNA TGTGCCAGCAGCTTAAATAGGGACAATGAGCAGTTCTTC. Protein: CASSLNRDNEQFF.

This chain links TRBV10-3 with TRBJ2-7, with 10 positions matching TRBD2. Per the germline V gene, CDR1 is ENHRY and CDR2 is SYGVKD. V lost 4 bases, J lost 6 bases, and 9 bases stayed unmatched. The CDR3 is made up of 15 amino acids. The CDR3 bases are TGTGCCATCAGTGCTGGCGGGCTAGCGGGAGCCGAGCAGTACTTC. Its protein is CAISAGGLAGAEQYF.

CDR3: CASSPRPRGRWEQYF. The DNA of the CDR3 is TGTGCCAGCAGCCCAAGACCAAGGGGGCGTTGGGAGCAGTACTTC. The V and J genes are TRBV5-5 and TRBJ2-7, with 7 bases aligning to TRBD1. Germline V gives CDR1 SGHKS, CDR2 YYEKEE (reference sequence). There are 15 residues in the CDR3. V lost 4 bases to trimming and J lost 7 bases; unmatched junction nucleotides: 14.

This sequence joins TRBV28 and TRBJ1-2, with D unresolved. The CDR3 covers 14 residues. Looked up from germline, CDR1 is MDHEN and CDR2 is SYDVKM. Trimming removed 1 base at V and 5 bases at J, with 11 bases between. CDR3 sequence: CASSLSGSFYGYTF. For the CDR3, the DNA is TGTGCCAGCAGTTTATCGGGGTCCTTTTATGGCTACACCTTC.

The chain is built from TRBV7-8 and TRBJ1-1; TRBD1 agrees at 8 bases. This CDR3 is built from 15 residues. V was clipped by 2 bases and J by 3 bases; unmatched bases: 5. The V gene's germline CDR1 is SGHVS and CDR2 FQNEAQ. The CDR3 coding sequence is TGTGCCAGCAGCTTACAGGGGGCGTTCGACACTGAAGCTTTCTTT. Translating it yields CASSLQGAFDTEAFF.

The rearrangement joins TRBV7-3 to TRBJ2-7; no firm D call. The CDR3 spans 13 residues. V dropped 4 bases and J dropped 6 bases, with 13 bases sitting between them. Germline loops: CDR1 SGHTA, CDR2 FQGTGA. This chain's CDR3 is CASSSGNSGEQYF. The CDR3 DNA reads TGTGCCAGCAGCTCGGGTAACTCCGGCGAGCAGTACTTC. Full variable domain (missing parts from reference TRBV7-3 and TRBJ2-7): GAGVSQTPSNKVTEKGKYVELRCDPISGHTALYWYRQSLGQGPEFLIYFQGTGAADDSGLPNDRFFAVRPEGSVSTLKIQRTERGDSAVYLCASSSGNSGEQYFGPGTRLTVT.

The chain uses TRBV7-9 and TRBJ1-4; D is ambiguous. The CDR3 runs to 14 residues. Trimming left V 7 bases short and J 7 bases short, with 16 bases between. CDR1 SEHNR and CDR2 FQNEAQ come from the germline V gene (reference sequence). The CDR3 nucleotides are TGTGCCAGCACCTATAGCCGAGAGGGTGAAAAACTGTTTTTT. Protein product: CASTYSREGEKLFF. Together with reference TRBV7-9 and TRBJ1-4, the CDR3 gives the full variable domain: DTGVSQNPRHKITKRGQNVTFRCDPISEHNRLYWYRQTLGQGPEFLTYFQNEAQLEKSRLLSDRFSAERPKGSFSTLEIQRTEQGDSAMYLCASTYSREGEKLFFGSGTQLSVL.

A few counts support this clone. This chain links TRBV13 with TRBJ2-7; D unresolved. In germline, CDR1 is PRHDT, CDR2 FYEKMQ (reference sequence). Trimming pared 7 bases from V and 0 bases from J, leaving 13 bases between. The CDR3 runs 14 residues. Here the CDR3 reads CASTKSGTSYEQYF. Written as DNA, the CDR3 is TGTGCCAGCACCAAGTCAGGCACCTCCTACGAGCAGTACTTC.

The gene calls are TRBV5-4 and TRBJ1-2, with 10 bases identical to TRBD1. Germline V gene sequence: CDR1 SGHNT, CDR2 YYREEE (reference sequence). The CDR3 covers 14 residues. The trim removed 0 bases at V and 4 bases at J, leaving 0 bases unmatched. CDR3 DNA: TGTGCCAGCAGCTTGGGGACAGGGGGCTATGGCTACACCTTC. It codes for CASSLGTGGYGYTF.

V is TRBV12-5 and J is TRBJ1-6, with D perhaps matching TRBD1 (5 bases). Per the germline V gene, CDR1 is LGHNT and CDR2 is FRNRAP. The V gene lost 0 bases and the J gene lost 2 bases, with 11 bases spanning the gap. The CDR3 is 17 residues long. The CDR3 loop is CASGLVLGDPYNSPLHF. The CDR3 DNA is TGTGCTAGTGGTTTGGTACTGGGGGATCCCTATAATTCACCCCTCCACTTT. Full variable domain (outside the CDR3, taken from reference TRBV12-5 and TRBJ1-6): DARVTQTPRHKVTEMGQEVTMRCQPILGHNTVFWYRQTMMQGLELLAYFRNRAPLDDSGMPKDRFSAEMPDATLATLKIQPSEPRDSAVYFCASGLVLGDPYNSPLHFGNGTRLTVT.

The CDR3 bases are TGTGCCAGCACCGCCCTAGCGGTAACAAACTCCTACGAGCAGTACTTC. The encoded protein is CASTALAVTNSYEQYF. The rearrangement joins TRBV28 to TRBJ2-7, with TRBD2 matching over 7 bases. J gave up 0 bases and V 7 bases, and 12 bases lay outside the gene matches. This CDR3 region has 16 residues. Germline V gene sequence: CDR1 MDHEN, CDR2 SYDVKM.

The CDR3 here is CASSNTGYEQYF. In DNA, the CDR3 is TGTGCCAGCAGCAACACAGGTTACGAGCAGTACTTC. The rearrangement links TRBV6-2 or TRBV6-3 to TRBJ2-7; TRBD1 is a possible D gene (5 bases). CDR3 size: 12 residues. V lost 6 bases and J lost 4, with 10 bases in between. Germline V lookup: CDR1 MNHEY, CDR2 SVGEGT.

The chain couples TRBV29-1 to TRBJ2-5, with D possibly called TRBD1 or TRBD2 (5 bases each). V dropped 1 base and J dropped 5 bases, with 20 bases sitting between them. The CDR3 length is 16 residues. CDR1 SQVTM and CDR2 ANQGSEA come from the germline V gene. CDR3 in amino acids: CSVEGDDTVKGETQYF. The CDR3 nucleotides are TGCAGCGTTGAAGGGGACGACACGGTAAAAGGGGAGACCCAGTACTTC.

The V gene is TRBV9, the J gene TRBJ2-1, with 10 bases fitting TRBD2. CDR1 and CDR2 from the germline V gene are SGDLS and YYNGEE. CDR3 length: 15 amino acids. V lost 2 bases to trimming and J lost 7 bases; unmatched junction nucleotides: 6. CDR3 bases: TGTGCCAGCAGCGTGTCCAGCGGGAGGGGGAATGAGCAGTTCTTC. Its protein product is CASSVSSGRGNEQFF.

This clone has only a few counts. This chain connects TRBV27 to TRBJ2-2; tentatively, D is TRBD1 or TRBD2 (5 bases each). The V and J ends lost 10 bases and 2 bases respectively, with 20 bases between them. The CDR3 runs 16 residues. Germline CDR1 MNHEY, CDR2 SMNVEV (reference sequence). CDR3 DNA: TGTGCCACCCGGGGTCCTGGGACGGCCAACACCGGGGAGCTGTTTTTT. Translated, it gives CATRGPGTANTGELFF.

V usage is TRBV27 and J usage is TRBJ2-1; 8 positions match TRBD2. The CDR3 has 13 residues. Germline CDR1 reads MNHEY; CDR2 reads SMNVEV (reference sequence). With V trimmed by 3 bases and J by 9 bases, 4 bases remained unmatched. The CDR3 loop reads CASSFVSGSEQFF. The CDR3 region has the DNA TGTGCCAGCAGTTTTGTCAGCGGGAGTGAGCAGTTCTTC.

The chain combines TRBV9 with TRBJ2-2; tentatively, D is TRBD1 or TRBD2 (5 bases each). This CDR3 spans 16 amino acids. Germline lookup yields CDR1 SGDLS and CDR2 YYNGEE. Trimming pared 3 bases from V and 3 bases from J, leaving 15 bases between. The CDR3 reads CASSARGSRYTGELFF. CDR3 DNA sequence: TGTGCCAGCAGCGCGAGGGGTAGCCGATACACCGGGGAGCTGTTTTTT.

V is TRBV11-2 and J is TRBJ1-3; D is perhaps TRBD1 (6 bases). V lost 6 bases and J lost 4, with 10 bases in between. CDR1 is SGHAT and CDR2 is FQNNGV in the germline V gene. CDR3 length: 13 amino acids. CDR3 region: CASRFRGGNTIYF. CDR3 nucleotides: TGTGCCAGCAGGTTCAGGGGAGGAAACACCATATATTTT.

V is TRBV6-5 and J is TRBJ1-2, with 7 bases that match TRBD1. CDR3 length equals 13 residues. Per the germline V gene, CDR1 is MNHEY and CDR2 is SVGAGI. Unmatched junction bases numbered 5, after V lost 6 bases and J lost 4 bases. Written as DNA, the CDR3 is TGTGCCAGCAGACAGGGGCAGGCCTATGGCTACACCTTC. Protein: CASRQGQAYGYTF.

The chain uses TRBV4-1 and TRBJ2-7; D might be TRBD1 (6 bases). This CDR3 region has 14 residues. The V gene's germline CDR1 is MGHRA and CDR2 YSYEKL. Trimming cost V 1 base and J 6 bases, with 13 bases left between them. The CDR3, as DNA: TGCGCCAGCAGCCAAGGCGTAGGGGGAACCGAGCAGTACTTC. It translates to CASSQGVGGTEQYF.

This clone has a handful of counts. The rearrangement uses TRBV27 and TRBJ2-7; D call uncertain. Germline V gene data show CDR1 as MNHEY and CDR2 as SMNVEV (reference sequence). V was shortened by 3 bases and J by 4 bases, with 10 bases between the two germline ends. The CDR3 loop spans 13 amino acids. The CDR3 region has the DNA TGTGCCAGCAGTTTGAGTGAGGAATACGAGCAGTACTTC. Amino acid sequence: CASSLSEEYEQYF.

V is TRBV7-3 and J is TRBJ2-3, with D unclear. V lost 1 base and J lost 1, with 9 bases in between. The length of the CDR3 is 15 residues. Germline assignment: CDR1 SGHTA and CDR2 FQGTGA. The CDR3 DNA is TGTGCCAGCAGCTTAAATAACTTCGGCACAGATACGCAGTATTTT. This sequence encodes CASSLNNFGTDTQYF.

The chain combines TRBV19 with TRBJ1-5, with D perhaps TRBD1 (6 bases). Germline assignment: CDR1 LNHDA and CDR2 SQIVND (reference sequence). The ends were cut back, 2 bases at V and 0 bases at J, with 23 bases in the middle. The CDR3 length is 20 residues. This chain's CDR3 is CASSIRAGVFPQYSNQPQHF. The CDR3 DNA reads TGTGCCAGTAGTATAAGGGCAGGGGTTTTCCCCCAGTATAGCAATCAGCCCCAGCATTTT.

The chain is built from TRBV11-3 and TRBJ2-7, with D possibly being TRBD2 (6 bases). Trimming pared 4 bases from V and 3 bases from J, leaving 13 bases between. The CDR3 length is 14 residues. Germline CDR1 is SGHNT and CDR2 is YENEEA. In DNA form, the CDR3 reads TGTGCCAGCAGCTATGCGGGGATCGGCTACGAGCAGTACTTC. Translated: CASSYAGIGYEQYF.

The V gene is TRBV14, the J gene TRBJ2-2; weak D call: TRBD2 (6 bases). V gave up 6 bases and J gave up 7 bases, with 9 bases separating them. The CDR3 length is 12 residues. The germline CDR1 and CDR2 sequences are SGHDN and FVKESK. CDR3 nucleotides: TGTGCCAGCAGTTGGGGAGGCGGGGAGCTGTTTTTT. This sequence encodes CASSWGGGELFF.

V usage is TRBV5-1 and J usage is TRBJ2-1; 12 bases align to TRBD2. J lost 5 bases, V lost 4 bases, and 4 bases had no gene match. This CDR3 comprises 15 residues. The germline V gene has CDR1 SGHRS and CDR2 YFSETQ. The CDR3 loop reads CASSKGLAGNNEQFF. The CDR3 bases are TGCGCCAGCAGCAAAGGACTAGCGGGAAACAATGAGCAGTTCTTC. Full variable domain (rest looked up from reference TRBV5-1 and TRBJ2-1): KAGVTQTPRYLIKTRGQQVTLSCSPISGHRSVSWYQQTPGQGLQFLFEYFSETQRNKGNFPGRFSGRQFSNSRSEMNVSTLELGDSALYLCASSKGLAGNNEQFFGPGTRLTVL.

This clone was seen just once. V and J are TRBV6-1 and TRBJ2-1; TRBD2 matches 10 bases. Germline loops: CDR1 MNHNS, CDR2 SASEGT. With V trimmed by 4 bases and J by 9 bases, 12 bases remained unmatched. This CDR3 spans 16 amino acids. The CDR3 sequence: CASSATLAGVRGEQFF. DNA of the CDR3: TGTGCCAGCAGTGCGACCCTAGCGGGAGTAAGGGGTGAGCAGTTCTTC.